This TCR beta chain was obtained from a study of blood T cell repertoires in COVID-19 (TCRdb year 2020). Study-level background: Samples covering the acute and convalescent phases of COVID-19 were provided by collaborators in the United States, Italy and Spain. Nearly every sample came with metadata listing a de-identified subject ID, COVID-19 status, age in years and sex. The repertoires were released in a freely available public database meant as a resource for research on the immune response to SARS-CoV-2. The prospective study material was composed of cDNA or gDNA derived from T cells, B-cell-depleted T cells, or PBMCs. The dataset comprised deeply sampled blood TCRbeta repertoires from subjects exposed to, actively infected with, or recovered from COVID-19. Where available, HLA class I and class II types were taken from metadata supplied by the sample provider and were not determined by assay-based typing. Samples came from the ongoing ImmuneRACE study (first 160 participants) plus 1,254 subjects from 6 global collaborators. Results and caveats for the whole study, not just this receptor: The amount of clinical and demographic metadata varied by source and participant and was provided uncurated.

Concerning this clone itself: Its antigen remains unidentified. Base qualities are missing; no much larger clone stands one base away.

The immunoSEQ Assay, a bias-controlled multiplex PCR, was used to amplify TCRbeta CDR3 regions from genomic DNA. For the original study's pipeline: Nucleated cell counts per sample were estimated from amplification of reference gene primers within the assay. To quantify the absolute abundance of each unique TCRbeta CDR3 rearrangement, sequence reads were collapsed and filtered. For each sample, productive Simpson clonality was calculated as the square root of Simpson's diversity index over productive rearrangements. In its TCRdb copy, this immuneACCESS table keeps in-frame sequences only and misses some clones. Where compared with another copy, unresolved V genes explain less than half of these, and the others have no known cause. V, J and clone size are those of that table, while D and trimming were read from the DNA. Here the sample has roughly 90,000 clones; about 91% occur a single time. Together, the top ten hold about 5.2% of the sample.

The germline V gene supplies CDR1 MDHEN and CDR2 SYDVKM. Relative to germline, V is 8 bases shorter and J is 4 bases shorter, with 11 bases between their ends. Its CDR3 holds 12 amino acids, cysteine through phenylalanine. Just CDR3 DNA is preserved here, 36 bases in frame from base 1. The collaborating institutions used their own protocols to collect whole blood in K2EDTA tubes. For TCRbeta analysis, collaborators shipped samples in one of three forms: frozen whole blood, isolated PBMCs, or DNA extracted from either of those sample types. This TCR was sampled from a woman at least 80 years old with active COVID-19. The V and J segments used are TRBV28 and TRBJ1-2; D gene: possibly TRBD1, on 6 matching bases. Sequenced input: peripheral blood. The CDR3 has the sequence CASGGGGYGYTF. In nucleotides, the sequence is TGTGCCAGCGGGGGGGGCGGCTATGGCTACACCTTC.